These 32 T cell receptor beta chains originate from one sample sequenced in a study of shared clonotypes between healthy human individuals. Clones were read by immunoSEQ multiplex PCR, and TCRdb kept only the in-frame ones, dropping some. The sample carries over 2 million clones, roughly 95% recorded once. In the naive CD8 group, cells lacked CD45RO and were positively selected for CCR7, so terminally differentiated effector memory CD45RA+ cells were left out. Sequenced sample: naive CD8+ T cells sorted from blood. These receptors all come from a man aged 18 to 35 in good health.

This chain uses TRBV11-2 with TRBJ1-3; a possible D gene is TRBD1 (5 bases). Germline V gene lookup returns CDR1 SGHAT and CDR2 FQNNGV. This CDR3 has 13 amino acids. The ends were cut back, 7 bases at V and 3 bases at J, with 10 bases in the middle. CDR3 in amino acids: CASTGTHGNTIYF. Here the CDR3 DNA reads TGTGCCAGCACCGGGACTCATGGAAACACCATATATTTT.

The rearrangement uses TRBV2 and TRBJ2-5; no clear D. V was shortened by 9 bases and J by 2 bases, with 22 bases between the two germline ends. This CDR3 is 16 amino acids long. Germline values: CDR1 SNHLY, CDR2 FYNNEI. The CDR3 DNA is TGTGCCAGTTACCTGGACCTCGAGGCCGGGCAAGAGACCCAGTACTTC. Translation: CASYLDLEAGQETQYF.

The chain couples TRBV29-1 to TRBJ2-3; 8 bases align to TRBD1. From germline, CDR1 is SQVTM and CDR2 ANQGSEA. The CDR3 sequence is 14 residues long. The V gene end was trimmed by 7 bases and the J gene end by 4 bases; junction bases not matched to a gene: 10. The chain's CDR3 is CSGLDRARADTQYF. Written as DNA, the CDR3 is TGCAGCGGATTGGACAGGGCTAGAGCAGATACGCAGTATTTT.

This sequence joins TRBV6-5 and TRBJ2-1; TRBD2 matches at 7 bases. This CDR3 region has 14 residues. In germline, CDR1 is MNHEY, CDR2 SVGAGI. V shed 2 bases, J shed 4 bases, and the junction held 2 bases outside the gene matches. DNA for the CDR3: TGTGCCAGCAGTTACCTAGCGGAGTACAATGAGCAGTTCTTC. This gives the protein CASSYLAEYNEQFF.

The chain links TRBV6-5 to TRBJ2-7; TRBD1 agrees at 9 bases. V lost 0 bases to trimming and J lost 5 bases; unmatched junction nucleotides: 5. The germline CDR1 and CDR2 sequences are MNHEY and SVGAGI. The CDR3 is 15 residues long. This CDR3 is CASSYSSGTGNEQYF. The CDR3 bases are TGTGCCAGCAGTTACTCGTCCGGGACAGGGAACGAGCAGTACTTC.

J is TRBJ2-5 and V is TRBV19; 8 bases are a match to TRBD1. Germline CDR1 reads LNHDA; CDR2 reads SQIVND (reference sequence). This CDR3 has 14 amino acids. V was pared by 8 bases and J by 0 bases, with 5 bases of the junction left unmatched. The CDR3 region is CASSTDRDQETQYF. The DNA of the CDR3 is TGTGCCAGTTCGACGGACAGGGACCAAGAGACCCAGTACTTC.

The chain is built from TRBV4-1 and TRBJ1-1, with unresolved D. V was pared by 3 bases and J by 3 bases, with 8 bases between. Per the germline V gene, CDR1 is MGHRA and CDR2 is YSYEKL. The CDR3 totals 13 residues. The CDR3 sequence: CASSQQADTEAFF. For the CDR3, the DNA is TGCGCCAGCAGCCAGCAAGCGGACACTGAAGCTTTCTTT.

V is TRBV7-6 and J is TRBJ2-1; TRBD2 matches 13 bases. Germline CDR1 is SGHVS and CDR2 is FNYEAQ. V was pared by 1 base and J by 7 bases, with 1 base of the junction left unmatched. This CDR3 is 15 amino acids long. The CDR3: CASSLVTSGRNEQFF. The CDR3 nucleotides read TGTGCCAGCAGCTTAGTGACTAGCGGGAGGAATGAGCAGTTCTTC.

The gene calls are TRBV4-3 and TRBJ2-1; maybe TRBD1 (5 bases). This CDR3 region has 13 residues. Germline V gene sequence: CDR1 LGHNA, CDR2 YSLEER. The ends were cut back, 4 bases at V and 6 bases at J, with 10 bases in the middle. CDR3 coding DNA: TGCGCCAGCAGCCCTCAGGGAAGCAATGAGCAGTTCTTC. Amino acid sequence: CASSPQGSNEQFF.

The CDR3: CASRGGQDPGDNQPQHF. CDR3 nucleotide sequence: TGTGCCAGCAGGGGAGGACAGGACCCTGGAGACAATCAGCCCCAGCATTTT. The chain couples TRBV21-1 to TRBJ1-5; TRBD1 is taken as the D call from the table, unchecked against the DNA. TRBV21-1 corresponds to a pseudogene. CDR3 length equals 17 residues.

V usage is TRBV30 and J usage is TRBJ2-7; the D gene is possibly TRBD2 (6 bases). The germline CDR1 and CDR2 sequences are GTSNPN and SVGIG (reference sequence). The CDR3 has 15 residues. V was pared by 0 bases and J by 4 bases, with 16 bases between. The CDR3 nucleotides read TGTGCCTGGAGTGTACTTTCCGGAGGGATTTACGAGCAGTACTTC. This gives the protein CAWSVLSGGIYEQYF.

This clone was counted once. The gene calls are TRBV7-9 and TRBJ1-4; D may be TRBD1 (6 bases). V shed 6 bases and J shed 8 bases, with 13 bases lying between them. This CDR3 spans 13 amino acids. CDR1 and CDR2 (germline): SEHNR, FQNEAQ (reference sequence). Here the CDR3 DNA reads TGTGCCAGCAGGGCAGGGGTTGAAGAAAAACTGTTTTTT. It encodes CASRAGVEEKLFF.

V and J are TRBV6-1 and TRBJ2-7, with D uncertain. Trimming removed 7 bases at V and 3 bases at J, with 7 bases between. In germline, CDR1 is MNHNS, CDR2 SASEGT. This CDR3 comprises 11 residues. CDR3 nucleotide sequence: TGTGCCAGCATGAACTACTACGAGCAGTACTTC. Residues: CASMNYYEQYF.

The chain uses TRBV11-2 and TRBJ1-2; D not resolved. CDR1 is SGHAT and CDR2 is FQNNGV in the germline V gene. The CDR3 has 13 amino acids. V was pared by 0 bases and J by 6 bases, with 8 bases between. The CDR3 DNA reads TGTGCCAGCAGCTTAGAGGGCGGCCATGGCTACACCTTC. It codes for CASSLEGGHGYTF.

CDR3: CASSLVGTGDEKLFF. In DNA, the CDR3 is TGCGCCAGCAGCTTGGTTGGGACAGGGGATGAAAAACTGTTTTTT. This chain uses TRBV5-1 with TRBJ1-4; 10 bases agree with TRBD1. Germline CDR1 reads SGHRS; CDR2 reads YFSETQ. Germline trimming cut 0 bases from V and 6 bases from J; bases unmatched to any gene: 2. This CDR3 has 15 amino acids. The variable domain in full, completed from reference TRBV5-1 and TRBJ1-4, reads KAGVTQTPRYLIKTRGQQVTLSCSPISGHRSVSWYQQTPGQGLQFLFEYFSETQRNKGNFPGRFSGRQFSNSRSEMNVSTLELGDSALYLCASSLVGTGDEKLFFGSGTQLSVL.

The chain links TRBV7-3 to TRBJ2-2; possibly TRBD1 for D (5 bases). Trimming removed 5 bases at V and 6 bases at J, with 10 bases between. CDR1 is SGHTA and CDR2 is FQGTGA in the germline V gene. The CDR3 is 13 residues long. The CDR3 DNA is TGTGCCAGCAGCCTACAGGTTCCCGGGGAGCTGTTTTTT. This sequence encodes CASSLQVPGELFF. Full variable domain (rest looked up from reference TRBV7-3 and TRBJ2-2): GAGVSQTPSNKVTEKGKYVELRCDPISGHTALYWYRQSLGQGPEFLIYFQGTGAADDSGLPNDRFFAVRPEGSVSTLKIQRTERGDSAVYLCASSLQVPGELFFGEGSRLTVL.

The chain uses TRBV27 and TRBJ2-2; 9 positions agree with TRBD1. With V trimmed by 8 bases and J by 6 bases, 10 bases remained unmatched. Germline V gene data show CDR1 as MNHEY and CDR2 as SMNVEV (reference sequence). CDR3 size: 15 residues. DNA of the CDR3: TGTGCCAGCCACCCGGGACAGGGTGGCTCCGGGGAGCTGTTTTTT. Its protein product is CASHPGQGGSGELFF.

The rearrangement uses TRBV6-1 and TRBJ2-1, with D perhaps matching TRBD2 (5 bases). Germline V gene data show CDR1 as MNHNS and CDR2 as SASEGT. V lost 9 bases and J lost 5, with 8 bases in between. The CDR3 has 11 residues. CDR3 nucleotide sequence: TGTGCCAGTGACTACCACAATGAGCAGTTCTTC. Its protein product is CASDYHNEQFF.

The genes are TRBV2 and TRBJ2-7; D is perhaps TRBD2 (5 bases). CDR1 and CDR2 (germline): SNHLY, FYNNEI. Trimming cost V 0 bases and J 2 bases, with 14 bases left between them. CDR3 length equals 16 residues. CDR3 in amino acids: CASSEALAGRTYEQYF. The DNA of the CDR3 is TGTGCCAGCAGTGAAGCGCTTGCGGGCAGAACCTACGAGCAGTACTTC.

The J gene is TRBJ2-7, the V gene TRBV13; maybe TRBD2 (5 bases). The CDR3 is 14 amino acids. Germline CDR1 and CDR2: PRHDT and FYEKMQ (reference sequence). The V and J ends lost 0 bases and 5 bases respectively, with 11 bases between them. The CDR3 DNA is TGTGCCAGCAGCTTAGGCCTTAACGGGGACGAGCAGTACTTC. This codes for CASSLGLNGDEQYF.

This chain links TRBV11-2 with TRBJ2-1, with unresolved D. Germline V gene data show CDR1 as SGHAT and CDR2 as FQNNGV. CDR3 length: 12 amino acids. V lost 8 bases and J lost 2, with 7 bases in between. Written as DNA, the CDR3 is TGTGCCAGCTCTACCGCCTACAATGAGCAGTTCTTC. As protein: CASSTAYNEQFF.

The sample holds a few counts of this clone. The chain has TRBV4-3 and TRBJ2-7; no firm D call. V was trimmed by 4 bases and J by 3 bases, leaving 16 bases between them. Germline-derived CDR1 and CDR2 are LGHNA and YSLEER. The CDR3 runs 15 residues. The CDR3 nucleotides are TGCGCCAGCAGCCCGGCCCTGAACCAGTTCTACGAGCAGTACTTC. Protein sequence: CASSPALNQFYEQYF.

Of note for this clone: A read error may produce the germline difference seen at one junction end. The chain is built from TRBV28 and TRBJ2-7, with 7 bases aligning to TRBD1. The CDR3 spans 14 residues. Germline V gene data show CDR1 as MDHEN and CDR2 as SYDVKM. The CDR3 DNA is TGTGCCAGCAGTTTAGAAGGGGGCTCCCACGAGCAGTACTTC. Translation: CASSLEGGSHEQYF.

The chain recombines TRBV4-1 with TRBJ2-2; TRBD1 matches 8 bases. Germline lookup yields CDR1 MGHRA and CDR2 YSYEKL. This CDR3 contains 17 residues. V gave up 2 bases and J gave up 6 bases; unmatched junction bases: 11. CDR3 protein: CASSQHPGQEGPGELFF. CDR3 DNA: TGCGCCAGCAGCCAACACCCGGGACAGGAGGGACCCGGGGAGCTGTTTTTT.

The chain uses TRBV6-5 and TRBJ2-1; D perhaps matches TRBD2 (5 bases). Germline V gene sequence: CDR1 MNHEY, CDR2 SVGAGI. This CDR3 region has 14 residues. V gave up 7 bases and J gave up 5 bases, with 15 bases separating them. This CDR3 is CASTHDYLDNEQFF. Written as DNA, the CDR3 is TGTGCCAGCACTCACGACTACCTCGACAATGAGCAGTTCTTC.

This chain uses TRBV5-1 with TRBJ2-3; D remains ambiguous. The CDR3 contains 14 residues. Trimming removed 0 bases at V and 2 bases at J, with 7 bases between. The germline gives CDR1 SGHRS, CDR2 YFSETQ. CDR3 sequence: CASSLVGITDTQYF. CDR3 coding DNA: TGCGCCAGCAGCTTGGTAGGGATCACAGATACGCAGTATTTT.

The CDR3 DNA sequence: TGTGCCAGCAGCCGCAGCGGGGTTCGCACAGATACGCAGTATTTT. It is translated as CASSRSGVRTDTQYF. This sequence joins TRBV7-8 and TRBJ2-3; 7 nucleotides align to TRBD2. This CDR3 spans 15 amino acids. Trimming took 5 bases from V and 1 from J; bases not matched to a gene: 6. The germline V gene has CDR1 SGHVS and CDR2 FQNEAQ.

V and J are TRBV5-6 and TRBJ2-5; TRBD2 might be the D (6 bases). This CDR3 is 14 amino acids long. The germline V and J ends were trimmed by 6 bases and 9 bases, with 21 bases remaining between them. CDR1 is SGHDT, CDR2 YYEEEE, per germline. CDR3 residues: CASKNRAGWPAQYF. CDR3 coding DNA: TGTGCCAGCAAGAACCGTGCGGGATGGCCGGCCCAGTACTTC.

The chain joins TRBV27 to TRBJ2-3; no firm D call. Germline lookup yields CDR1 MNHEY and CDR2 SMNVEV (reference sequence). V was clipped by 4 bases and J by 0 bases, with 11 bases between them. The length of the CDR3 is 15 residues. In DNA form, the CDR3 reads TGTGCCAGCAGTTACGCTGGTGCCAGCACAGATACGCAGTATTTT. Its translation: CASSYAGASTDTQYF.

In DNA form, the CDR3 reads TGTGCCAGCAGTTCCCGGGCGGGCAATCAGCCCCAGCATTTT. Translating it yields CASSSRAGNQPQHF. This sequence joins TRBV27 and TRBJ1-5, with D hard to call. CDR1 MNHEY and CDR2 SMNVEV come from the germline V gene (reference sequence). The CDR3 is 14 amino acids. V was pared by 4 bases and J by 2 bases, with 9 bases between.

Regarding this clone: Other nucleotide sequences from this sample produce the same CDR3. The chain uses TRBV9 and TRBJ2-3, with 9 bases fitting TRBD2. Germline-derived CDR1 and CDR2 are SGDLS and YYNGEE. The V gene end was trimmed by 4 bases and the J gene end by 0 bases; junction bases not matched to a gene: 0. This CDR3 region has 14 residues. CDR3 DNA sequence: TGTGCCAGCAGCCTAGCGGGGAGCACAGATACGCAGTATTTT. Protein product: CASSLAGSTDTQYF.

The chain joins TRBV4-1 to TRBJ2-5; either TRBD1 or TRBD2 may fit D (7 bases each). This CDR3 contains 17 residues. Germline-derived CDR1 and CDR2 are MGHRA and YSYEKL. Trimming removed 4 bases from V and 4 bases from J, with 22 bases in between. This CDR3 reads CASSPQDIARGGETQYF. CDR3 in DNA: TGCGCCAGCAGCCCGCAAGATATCGCCAGGGGGGGAGAGACCCAGTACTTC.